These 24 T cell receptor beta chains were all obtained from the same sample, sequenced in a study of blood T cell repertoires in COVID-19. Clones were read by immunoSEQ multiplex PCR, and TCRdb kept only the in-frame ones, dropping some. The sample records more than 200,000 clones, around 87% being singletons. Input material: PBMCs or T cells enriched from blood (not recorded which). These receptors originate from a woman aged 50 to 60 who had recovered from COVID-19.

The rearrangement links TRBV15 to TRBJ2-1; D gene ambiguous. Germline V gives CDR1 LNHNV, CDR2 YYDKDF (reference sequence). The CDR3 is 15 residues long. Trimming stripped 6 bases from V and 0 bases from J, with 12 bases between. For the CDR3, the DNA is TGTGCCACCAGACCCCTAGGAGACTCCTACAATGAGCAGTTCTTC. This encodes CATRPLGDSYNEQFF.

V gene TRBV6-5 combines with J gene TRBJ2-7; the match to TRBD1 covers 7 bases. Unmatched junction bases numbered 10, after V lost 6 bases and J lost 5 bases. The CDR3 totals 14 residues. Germline loops: CDR1 MNHEY, CDR2 SVGAGI. The CDR3 is CASRDGTAPHEQYF. The CDR3 bases are TGTGCCAGCAGAGACGGGACAGCACCTCACGAGCAGTACTTC.

The V gene is TRBV7-9, the J gene TRBJ1-5; D is undetermined. V lost 2 bases, J lost 4 bases, and 6 bases lay in between. Germline loops: CDR1 SEHNR, CDR2 FQNEAQ (reference sequence). CDR3 size: 13 residues. The CDR3 DNA reads as TGTGCCAGCAGCTTAAGCGGGAATCAGCCCCAGCATTTT. Its protein product is CASSLSGNQPQHF.

This rearrangement joins TRBV27 to TRBJ2-3; a weak D match, TRBD2 (5 bases). CDR1 and CDR2 from the germline V gene are MNHEY and SMNVEV (reference sequence). The CDR3 is 18 amino acids. V was trimmed by 7 bases and J by 0 bases, leaving 23 bases between them. As DNA, the CDR3 is TGTGCCAGCAACTTAACCCCTCCCCCAGCGGTTAGCACAGATACGCAGTATTTT. It codes for CASNLTPPPAVSTDTQYF.

DNA of the CDR3: TGTGCCAGCAGCTTAAGGCCCCCACTAGCGGGAGGGTCCTACAATGAGCAGTTCTTC. This translates into CASSLRPPLAGGSYNEQFF. V is TRBV7-3 and J is TRBJ2-1; 13 bases map to TRBD2. Germline CDR1 reads SGHTA; CDR2 reads FQGTGA. The CDR3 spans 19 residues. Trimming took 1 base from V and 1 from J; bases not matched to a gene: 7.

The gene calls are TRBV6-5 and TRBJ1-5; D remains unclear. Germline V gene lookup returns CDR1 MNHEY and CDR2 SVGAGI. CDR3 size: 15 residues. Trimming left V 6 bases short and J 1 base short, with 13 bases between. CDR3 loop: CASSRIRGSNQPQHF. The DNA for the CDR3 is TGTGCCAGCAGCCGAATCAGAGGCAGCAATCAGCCCCAGCATTTT.

The rearrangement uses TRBV3-1 (or the pseudogene TRBV3-2) and TRBJ2-7; unclear D gene. This CDR3 comprises 13 residues. V lost 3 bases and J 5 bases, leaving 11 bases between the germline ends. Germline V gene lookup returns CDR1 LGHDT and CDR2 YNNKEL (reference sequence). CDR3 region: CASSHRTPNEQYF. The CDR3 bases are TGTGCCAGCAGCCACAGAACCCCGAACGAGCAGTACTTC.

The rearrangement uses TRBV25-1 and TRBJ2-1; 8 nucleotides match TRBD1. J lost 8 bases, V lost 6 bases, and 6 bases had no gene match. The CDR3 has 13 residues. Germline CDR1 and CDR2: MGHDK and SYGVNS. As DNA, the CDR3 is TGTGCCAGCAGCCGGACAGGGACGGATGAGCAGTTCTTC. Its translation is CASSRTGTDEQFF.

The J gene is TRBJ1-2, the V gene TRBV4-1; 8 positions match TRBD1. V lost 7 bases to trimming and J lost 0 bases; unmatched junction nucleotides: 13. CDR3 length: 17 residues. Germline-derived CDR1 and CDR2 are MGHRA and YSYEKL. This chain's CDR3 is CASNAGGQEIANYGYTF. The CDR3 DNA reads as TGCGCCAGCAACGCCGGGGGACAGGAGATAGCTAACTATGGCTACACCTTC.

This clone has more than one count but fewer than ten. The genes are TRBV12-3 or TRBV12-4 and TRBJ1-2; D not resolved. Trimming took off 6 bases at V and 4 bases at J, with 12 bases between the two ends. This CDR3 spans 13 amino acids. The CDR3, as DNA: TGTGCCAGCAGCTCCCCATACATCTATGGCTACACCTTC. Translated, it gives CASSSPYIYGYTF.

J is TRBJ2-1 and V is TRBV7-9; D is undetermined. The germline V gene has CDR1 SEHNR and CDR2 FQNEAQ (reference sequence). The length of the CDR3 is 16 residues. The V end was cut by 5 bases, the J end by 7 bases, with 21 bases between. As DNA, the CDR3 is TGTGCCAGCAGCCCTCTACTGGCGGAGCCCCTTAATGAGCAGTTCTTC. Its translation is CASSPLLAEPLNEQFF.

The chain is built from TRBV30 and TRBJ1-2, with 7 nucleotides matching TRBD1. V lost 3 bases and J lost 4; bases outside the gene matches: 20. This CDR3 has 18 residues. The V gene's germline CDR1 is GTSNPN and CDR2 SVGIG (reference sequence). Here the CDR3 DNA reads TGTGCCTGGAGAACCCGACAGGGACTCTTCCCCCCCACCTATGGCTACACCTTC. This encodes CAWRTRQGLFPPTYGYTF.

A few counts support this clone. The V gene is TRBV19, the J gene TRBJ2-7; 8 nucleotides agree with TRBD1. V lost 3 bases and J lost 7; bases outside the gene matches: 8. The CDR3 extends over 14 amino acids. Germline V gives CDR1 LNHDA, CDR2 SQIVND (reference sequence). The chain's CDR3 is CASSIGQGAGEQYF. The CDR3 DNA sequence: TGTGCCAGTAGTATCGGCCAGGGGGCGGGAGAGCAGTACTTC.

The gene calls are TRBV7-9 and TRBJ2-7; perhaps TRBD2 as D (5 bases). The ends were cut back, 4 bases at V and 2 bases at J, with 18 bases in the middle. The germline CDR1 and CDR2 sequences are SEHNR and FQNEAQ (reference sequence). CDR3 length equals 16 residues. The CDR3 DNA follows: TGTGCCAGCAGCTACCAACTCGCGCGAGGGACCTACGAGCAGTACTTC. This codes for CASSYQLARGTYEQYF.

The chain links TRBV6-5 to TRBJ1-4; 10 positions agree with TRBD1. Germline V gene lookup returns CDR1 MNHEY and CDR2 SVGAGI. Trimming cost V 6 bases and J 6 bases; bases outside gene matches: 4. The CDR3 covers 14 residues. The CDR3 sequence is CASRGQGGHEKLFF. CDR3 nucleotides: TGTGCCAGCAGAGGACAGGGGGGGCATGAAAAACTGTTTTTT.

V and J are TRBV9 and TRBJ1-1, with a tentative D call TRBD1 (6 bases). Germline loops: CDR1 SGDLS, CDR2 YYNGEE. The CDR3 contains 16 residues. Trimming removed 0 bases from V and 0 bases from J, with 12 bases in between. As DNA, the CDR3 is TGTGCCAGCAGCGTAGGCCCGGGGGGCATGAACACTGAAGCTTTCTTT. Translating it yields CASSVGPGGMNTEAFF.

The chain has TRBV2 and TRBJ1-5, with no clear D. CDR1 and CDR2 from the germline V gene are SNHLY and FYNNEI. Trimming pared 5 bases from V and 9 bases from J, leaving 17 bases between. The CDR3 contains 14 residues. The CDR3 coding sequence is TGTGCCAGCAGTACACGGAGGGTTTTTTGGCCCCAGCATTTT. This sequence encodes CASSTRRVFWPQHF.

This clone was recorded once. This chain uses TRBV10-3 with TRBJ2-1; 8 bases line up with TRBD2. Trimming removed 0 bases from V and 10 bases from J; junction bases left unmatched: 11. Germline lookup yields CDR1 ENHRY and CDR2 SYGVKD. The CDR3 is made up of 16 amino acids. For the CDR3, the DNA is TGTGCCATCAGTGAGTCTCATCCAGCGGGGGTTGAGGAGCAGTTCTTC. It translates to CAISESHPAGVEEQFF.

This clone was recorded a few times. V usage is TRBV4-1 and J usage is TRBJ2-2, with D perhaps matching TRBD1 (6 bases). The CDR3 is 14 residues long. Germline values: CDR1 MGHRA, CDR2 YSYEKL. Trimming took off 8 bases at V and 3 bases at J, with 13 bases between the two ends. The CDR3 spells CASGRGSDTGELFF. CDR3 DNA: TGCGCCAGCGGCAGGGGAAGCGACACCGGGGAGCTGTTTTTT.

V and J are TRBV5-1 and TRBJ2-1; D gene ambiguous. With 2 bases removed from V and 5 bases from J, the gap between germline ends came to 14 bases. This CDR3 region has 15 residues. Germline V CDR1 and CDR2: SGHRS, YFSETQ. As DNA, the CDR3 is TGCGCCAGCAGCTTTATGGTTCTTCGGGACAATGAGCAGTTCTTC. The encoded protein is CASSFMVLRDNEQFF.

The chain carries TRBV2 and TRBJ2-1, with TRBD2 matching 11 bases. Trimming removed 5 bases from V and 7 bases from J; junction bases left unmatched: 4. From germline, CDR1 is SNHLY and CDR2 FYNNEI. This CDR3 has 14 amino acids. Written as DNA, the CDR3 is TGTGCCAGCAGTTTAGCGGGGGGGTTAAATGAGCAGTTCTTC. This codes for CASSLAGGLNEQFF. Full variable domain (remainder filled in from reference TRBV2 and TRBJ2-1): EPEVTQTPSHQVTQMGQEVILRCVPISNHLYFYWYRQILGQKVEFLVSFYNNEISEKSEIFDDQFSVERPDGSNFTLKIRSTKLEDSAMYFCASSLAGGLNEQFFGPGTRLTVL.

This clone was recorded once. This rearrangement joins TRBV19 to TRBJ1-5; 7 bases map to TRBD1. With V trimmed by 5 bases and J by 5 bases, 6 bases remained unmatched. Germline values: CDR1 LNHDA, CDR2 SQIVND (reference sequence). This CDR3 has 14 residues. The CDR3 spells CASSLQGVHQPQHF. The CDR3 region has the DNA TGTGCCAGTAGTCTTCAGGGGGTGCATCAGCCCCAGCATTTT.

The chain employs TRBV7-9 and TRBJ2-3; TRBD2 matches 9 bases. In germline, CDR1 is SEHNR, CDR2 FQNEAQ (reference sequence). CDR3 length: 15 residues. V lost 5 bases and J lost 7; bases outside the gene matches: 10. The CDR3 sequence is CASSLTSGRRYTQYF. CDR3 coding DNA: TGTGCCAGCAGCCTGACTAGCGGAAGACGTTATACGCAGTATTTT.

The genes are TRBV2 and TRBJ2-3; 7 bases match TRBD2. CDR3 size: 14 residues. The ends lost 7 bases at V and 3 bases at J; junction bases unmatched: 7. Germline CDR1 reads SNHLY; CDR2 reads FYNNEI. CDR3 sequence reads: CASNEGGPTDTQYF. CDR3 DNA: TGTGCCAGCAATGAGGGAGGGCCGACAGATACGCAGTATTTT.